This T cell receptor (beta chain) was sequenced in a study of blood T cell repertoires in COVID-19. Study-wide background: From T cells, B-cell-depleted T cells, or PBMCs came the material, which was cDNA or gDNA.

Assay: immunoSEQ multiplex PCR; the TCRdb copy retains only in-frame clones and omits some. The data contain approximately 400,000 clones, 88% of them singletons. The length of the CDR3 is 13 residues. Germline loops: CDR1 SQVTM, CDR2 ANQGSEA. The material sequenced was peripheral blood. The rearrangement uses TRBV29-1 and TRBJ2-3, with 8 positions matching TRBD2. This clonotype originated in a woman in her 50s with COVID-19, enrolled during active disease. The CDR3 region has the DNA TGCAGTCCTCTTTCGGGGGGGACGGATACGCAGTATTTT. Protein product: CSPLSGGTDTQYF.